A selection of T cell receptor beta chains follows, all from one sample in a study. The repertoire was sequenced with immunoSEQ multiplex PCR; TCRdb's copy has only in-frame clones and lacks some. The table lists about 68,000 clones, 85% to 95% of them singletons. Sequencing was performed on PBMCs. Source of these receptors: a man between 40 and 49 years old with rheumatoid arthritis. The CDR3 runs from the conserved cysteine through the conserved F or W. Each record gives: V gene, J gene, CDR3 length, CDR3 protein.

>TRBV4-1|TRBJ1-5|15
CASSQGGAGRQPQHF
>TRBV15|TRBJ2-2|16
CATSGVWGVDTGELFF
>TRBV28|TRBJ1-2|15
CASSVDSEANYGYTF
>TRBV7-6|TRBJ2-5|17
CASSSDFRDRGQETQYF
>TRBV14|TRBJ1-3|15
CASKKTGGKENTIYF
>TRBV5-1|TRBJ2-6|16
CASSLLSSPGANVLTF
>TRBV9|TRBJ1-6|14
CASSVGLAGSPLHF
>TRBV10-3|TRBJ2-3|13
CAISEASTDTQYF
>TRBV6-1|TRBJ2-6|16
CASSEDLGSGANVLTF
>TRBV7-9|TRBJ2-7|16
CASSFWTSGNSYEQYF
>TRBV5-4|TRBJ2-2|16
CASSLGLAGVVGELFF
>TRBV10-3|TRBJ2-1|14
CAISETPQSNEQFF
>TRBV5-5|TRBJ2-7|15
CASSLATAESYEQYF
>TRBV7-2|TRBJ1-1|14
CASSWRGPNTEAFF
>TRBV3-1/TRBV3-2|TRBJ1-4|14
CASSQAGQGEKLFF
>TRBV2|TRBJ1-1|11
CASSENTEAFF
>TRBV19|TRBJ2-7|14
CASSIRDEAYEQYF
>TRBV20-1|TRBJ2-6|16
CSASESQLSGANVLTF
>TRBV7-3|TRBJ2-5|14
CASSLSGSQETQYF
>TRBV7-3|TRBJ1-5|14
CASSLIGGRQPQHF
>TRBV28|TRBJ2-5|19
CASSLHPLASSGRGKTQYF
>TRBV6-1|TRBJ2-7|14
CASRELAGANEQYF
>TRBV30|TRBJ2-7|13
CAWGTGNLYEQYF
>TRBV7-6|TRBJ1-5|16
CASSLDVGYSSQPQHF
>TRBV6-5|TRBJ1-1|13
CASISGYSTEAFF
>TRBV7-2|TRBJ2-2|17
CASSLFPGQANTGELFF
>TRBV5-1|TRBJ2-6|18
CASSLDASGTSGANVLTF